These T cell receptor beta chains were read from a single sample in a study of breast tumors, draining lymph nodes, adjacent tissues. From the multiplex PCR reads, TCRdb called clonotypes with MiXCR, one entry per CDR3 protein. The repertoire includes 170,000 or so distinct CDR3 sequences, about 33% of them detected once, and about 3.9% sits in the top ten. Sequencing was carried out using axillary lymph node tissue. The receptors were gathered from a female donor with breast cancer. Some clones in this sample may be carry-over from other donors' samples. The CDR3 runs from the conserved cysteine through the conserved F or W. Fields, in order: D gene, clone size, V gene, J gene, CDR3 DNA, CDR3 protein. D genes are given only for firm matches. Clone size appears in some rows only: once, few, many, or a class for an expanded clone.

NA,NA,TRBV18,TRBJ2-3,TGTGCCAGCTCCGAGGCCCTTCGCACAGATACGCAGTATTTT,CASSEALRTDTQYF
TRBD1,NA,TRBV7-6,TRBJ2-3,TGTGCCAGCAGCCCTAGCTACTTCCTTGACAGGGTATGCACAGATACGCAGTATTTT,CASSPSYFLDRVCTDTQYF
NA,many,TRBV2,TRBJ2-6,TGTGCCAGCAGTGCTCAGACAGGATTGGTTTGGGCCAACGTCCTGACTTTC,CASSAQTGLVWANVLTF
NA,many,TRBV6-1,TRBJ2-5,TGTGCCAGCAGAGCGAAAGGGGCCGAGACCCAGTACTTC,CASRAKGAETQYF
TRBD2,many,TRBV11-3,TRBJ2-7,TGTGCCAGCAGCTTATTCGGTCAGGGAGCGGGGGAGCAGTACTTC,CASSLFGQGAGEQYF
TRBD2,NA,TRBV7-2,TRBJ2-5,TGTGCCAGCAGCAACCCCCCAACCCGACTTTCGGCTAGCGGGGGGGCTCGAGAGACCCAGTACTTC,CASSNPPTRLSASGGARETQYF
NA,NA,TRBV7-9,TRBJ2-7,TGTGCCAGCAGCATATTGGACAGCTCACGGGAGCAGTACTTC,CASSILDSSREQYF
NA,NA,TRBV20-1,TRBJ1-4,TGCAGTGCTAGTAAAACAGGGATCGAAAAACTGTTTTTT,CSASKTGIEKLFF
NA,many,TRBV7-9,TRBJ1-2,TGTGCCAGCAGATCGCCCCAGGCCGGGGGGCGCTTCTATGGCTACACCTTC,CASRSPQAGGRFYGYTF
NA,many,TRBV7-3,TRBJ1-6,TGTGCCAGCAGCTTAGATCTGGGGTTTAATTCACCCCTCCACTTT,CASSLDLGFNSPLHF
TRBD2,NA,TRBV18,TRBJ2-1,TGTGCCAGCTCACCATTAGCGGGGACTAACAATGAGCAGTTCTTC,CASSPLAGTNNEQFF
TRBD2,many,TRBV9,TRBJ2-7,TGTGCCAGCAGCGTAGCGCCCATAGAAGGCGGGAGCGAGCAGTACTTC,CASSVAPIEGGSEQYF
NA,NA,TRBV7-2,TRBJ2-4,TGTGCCAGCAGCTCCGGACAGGCGGGGGCCAAAAACATTCAGTACTTC,CASSSGQAGAKNIQYF
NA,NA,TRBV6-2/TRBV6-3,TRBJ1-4,TGTGCCAGCAGTTACTCTTTCTCTGCTCGGGAAAAACTGTTTTTT,CASSYSFSAREKLFF
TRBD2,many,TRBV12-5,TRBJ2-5,TGTGCTAGTGGCCTTGGACTAGCGGGGGGACAAGAGACCCAGTACTTC,CASGLGLAGGQETQYF
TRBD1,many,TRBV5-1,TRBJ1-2,TGCGCCAGCAGCTTGGCCCAGGGGGCAGGGGGCTACACCTTC,CASSLAQGAGGYTF
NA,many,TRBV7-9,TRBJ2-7,TGTGCCAGCAGCTTCTCAGGGTTCTACGAGCAGTACTTC,CASSFSGFYEQYF
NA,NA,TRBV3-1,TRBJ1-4,TGTGCCAGCAGTGGGGGTCGGGCAGTAATTTTT,CASSGGRAVIF
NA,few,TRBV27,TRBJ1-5,TGTGCCAGCAGTTGGGGTTTTGGTCAGCCCCAGCATTTT,CASSWGFGQPQHF
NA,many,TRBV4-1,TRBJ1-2,TGCGCCAGCAGCCAAGTCTTGCAGACTAACTATGGCTACACCTTC,CASSQVLQTNYGYTF
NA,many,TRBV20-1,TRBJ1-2,TGCAGTGCTAGAGATGGCGGGGGGGGATTCGTTATCGGCTACACCTTC,CSARDGGGGFVIGYTF
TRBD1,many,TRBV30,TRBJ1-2,TGTGCCTGGAGTACAGGGGACAATAACTATGGCTACACCTTC,CAWSTGDNNYGYTF
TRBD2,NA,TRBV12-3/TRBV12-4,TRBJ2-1,TGTGCCAGCGGGCCGCTAGCGGGAGGAAATGAGCAGTCCTTC,CASGPLAGGNEQSF
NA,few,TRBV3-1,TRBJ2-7,TGTGCCAGCAGCCAAGAGTCCACGGGACCATCATTGTACGAGCAGTACTTC,CASSQESTGPSLYEQYF
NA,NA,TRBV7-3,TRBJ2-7,NA,CASSFYICSANSGHNYEQYF
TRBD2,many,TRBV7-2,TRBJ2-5,TGTGCCAGCAGCTTAGATAATAGCGGGAGAAGAGAGACCCAGTACTTC,CASSLDNSGRRETQYF
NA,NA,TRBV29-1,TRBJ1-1,TGCAGCGTTGCATTGAACACTGAAGCTTTCTTT,CSVALNTEAFF
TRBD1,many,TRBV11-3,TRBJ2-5,TGTGCCAGCAGCAGCACTCGGACAGGCCTCTGGGGGACCCAGTACTTC,CASSSTRTGLWGTQYF
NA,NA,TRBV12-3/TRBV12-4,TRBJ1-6,TGTGCCAGCAGCAGGGGTTCGCCCCTCCACTTT,CASSRGSPLHF
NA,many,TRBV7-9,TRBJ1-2,TGTGCCAGCAGCATCCTGGACAGTAACTATGGCTACACCTTC,CASSILDSNYGYTF